This T cell receptor (beta chain) stems from a study of T cells in Graves' hyperthyroidism and ophthalmopathy. Study-wide findings and caveats: Most thyroid clonotypes with frequency above 0.001 were detected in blood.

Points on this clonotype: The antigen remains undetermined. It may be a read error: a sequence one base away is much more abundant.

Lactation, pregnancy, other autoimmune disease or uncontrolled infection excluded patients. CDR1 and CDR2 from the germline V gene are DFQATT and SNEGSKA (reference sequence). This CDR3 is built from 14 residues. Trimming pared 1 base from V and 6 bases from J, leaving 12 bases between. The source material, RNA transcripts, was used to amplify TCR beta CDR3 regions. The TCR CDR3 was amplified in a first-round RT-PCR using the HTBI primer set. TCRdb re-derived calls from the multiplex PCR reads in MiXCR, one entry per CDR3 protein. The data show 90,000 to 120,000 distinct CDR3 sequences, about 16% seen once.

This clonotype was sampled from a woman between 50 and 59 years old with Graves' hyperthyroidism. V and J are TRBV20-1 and TRBJ2-2; a possible D gene is TRBD2 (6 bases). The source material was blood. CDR3 nucleotides: TGCAGTGCTAGAGGGGAACGGGAGCCCGGGGAGCTGTTTTTT. Its protein is CSARGEREPGELFF.